This TCR beta chain was recorded in a study of T-cell reconstitution after alpha-beta-depleted transplantation in children. Findings of the study overall: Expanded clones from the graft, numbering several hundred, reportedly supplied alpha-beta T cells about two months after transplant.

The CDR3 sequence is 18 residues long. Germline CDR1 LGHDT, CDR2 YNNKEL (reference sequence). Deletions cut 2 bases from V and 8 bases from J, with 25 bases between. This clonotype came up a few times. Its antigen is currently unknown. As it was prepared, the TCRbeta library received unique molecular identifiers. Each CDR3 protein is one row after TCRdb ran MiXCR on the PCR reads. Here the sample spans about 540,000 distinct CDR3 sequences, 20% to 30% being singletons. The sequencing here drew on PBMCs, taken before TCRalphabeta/CD19-depleted stem cell transplant. The chain uses TRBV3-1 and TRBJ2-1, with a weak D call TRBD2 (6 bases). The sequence was collected from a boy in the first two years of life with Wiskott-Aldrich syndrome, due to receive a stem cell transplant. The CDR3 DNA is TGTGCCAGCAGCCAACCCTTTGGAGGGAGGAAGATTCGGGATGAGCAGTTCTTC. Amino acid sequence: CASSQPFGGRKIRDEQFF.